One and the same sample provided the 3 T cell receptor beta chains below, sequenced in a study of shared clonotypes between healthy human individuals. Profiled with immunoSEQ multiplex PCR; TCRdb holds only in-frame clones, not every one. The data hold over 2 million clones, with 85% to 95% observed a single time. Sequences were obtained from naive CD4+ T cells sorted from blood. Sample subset: CD45RA+ positively selected. The receptors derive from a man between 18 and 35 years old in good health.

The V and J genes are TRBV2 and TRBJ1-1, with a weak D call TRBD1 (5 bases). The CDR3 loop spans 12 amino acids. V was trimmed by 6 bases and J by 5 bases, leaving 10 bases between them. Looked up from germline, CDR1 is SNHLY and CDR2 is FYNNEI. The CDR3 bases are TGTGCCAGCAGCCTACAGGAGACTGAAGCTTTCTTT. It specifies CASSLQETEAFF.

The V call is TRBV10-3, the J call TRBJ2-3, with a weak D call TRBD2 (6 bases). This CDR3 is built from 14 residues. V was trimmed by 4 bases and J by 5 bases, leaving 13 bases between them. In germline, CDR1 is ENHRY, CDR2 SYGVKD. CDR3 DNA sequence: TGTGCCATCAGTGTGACTAGAGAGGGAGATACGCAGTATTTT. This gives the protein CAISVTREGDTQYF.

This chain links TRBV15 with TRBJ2-5, with D maybe TRBD1 (5 bases). The CDR3 is made up of 15 amino acids. The germline gives CDR1 LNHNV, CDR2 YYDKDF (reference sequence). V was clipped by 4 bases and J by 5 bases, with 17 bases between them. CDR3 DNA sequence: TGTGCCACCAGCATCCTACAGGCCGTCCACGAGACCCAGTACTTC. This gives the protein CATSILQAVHETQYF.